Shown below are 29 T cell receptor beta chains from a single sample sequenced in a study of OX40 agonist ivuxolimab in advanced cancers. Clones were read by immunoSEQ multiplex PCR, and TCRdb kept only the in-frame ones, dropping some. The sample gives tens of thousands of clones, over 80% of which show up once; approximately 4.8% is in the top ten. The starting material was CD4+ or CD8+ T cells sorted from blood, obtained in a trial of the OX40 agonist ivuxolimab. The receptors here all came from an adult with an advanced solid tumor such as melanoma, head and neck, liver or kidney cancer.

The rearrangement uses TRBV6-1 and TRBJ1-1; D ambiguous. Trimming pared 5 bases from V and 4 bases from J, leaving 11 bases between. Germline V CDR1 and CDR2: MNHNS, SASEGT. CDR3 length equals 13 residues. The CDR3 region is CASSTPGFTEAFF. CDR3 coding DNA: TGTGCCAGCAGTACCCCCGGATTCACTGAAGCTTTCTTT.

The rearrangement uses TRBV28 and TRBJ2-1; D is undetermined. Trimming left V 3 bases short and J 5 bases short, with 8 bases between. This CDR3 contains 13 residues. The germline gives CDR1 MDHEN, CDR2 SYDVKM. Here the CDR3 reads CASSFQQNNEQFF. CDR3 nucleotide sequence: TGTGCCAGCAGTTTCCAACAGAACAATGAGCAGTTCTTC. The full variable domain, rest sourced from reference TRBV28 and TRBJ2-1, is DVKVTQSSRYLVKRTGEKVFLECVQDMDHENMFWYRQDPGLGLRLIYFSYDVKMKEKGDIPEGYSVSREKKERFSLILESASTNQTSMYLCASSFQQNNEQFFGPGTRLTVL.

As DNA, the CDR3 is TGTGCCAGCAGTACAGGGGGCCCTTTTGACGAGCAGTACGTC. It encodes CASSTGGPFDEQYV. This chain uses TRBV28 with TRBJ2-7, with 9 bases fitting TRBD1. There are 14 residues in the CDR3. Germline V gene lookup returns CDR1 MDHEN and CDR2 SYDVKM. The V gene end was trimmed by 5 bases and the J gene end by 5 bases; junction bases not matched to a gene: 7.

The rearrangement joins TRBV27 to TRBJ1-5; no clear D gene. The germline V gene encodes CDR1 MNHEY and CDR2 SMNVEV (reference sequence). There are 14 residues in the CDR3. The V end lost 1 base, the J end lost 0 bases, and 4 bases lay between the germline ends. The CDR3 region has the DNA TGTGCCAGCAGTTTATTCTATAGCAATCAGCCCCAGCATTTT. Encoded protein: CASSLFYSNQPQHF.

The genes are TRBV6-5 and TRBJ2-1; D is perhaps TRBD1 or TRBD2 (5 bases each). The germline V gene encodes CDR1 MNHEY and CDR2 SVGAGI. Trimming took off 2 bases at V and 2 bases at J, with 7 bases between the two ends. CDR3 length: 14 amino acids. CDR3 protein: CASSYRGAYNEQFF. The DNA of the CDR3 is TGTGCCAGCAGTTACAGGGGAGCCTACAATGAGCAGTTCTTC.

This clone has a handful of counts. The chain recombines TRBV9 with TRBJ2-1; TRBD2 aligns across 7 bases. The CDR3 covers 16 residues. Germline V gene data show CDR1 as SGDLS and CDR2 as YYNGEE. The J segment lost 2 bases and the V segment lost 4 bases, leaving 9 bases of the junction unmatched. Here the CDR3 reads CASSLNLAVTYNEQFF. CDR3 coding DNA: TGTGCCAGCAGCCTCAATCTAGCGGTTACCTACAATGAGCAGTTCTTC. The full variable domain, completed using reference TRBV9 and TRBJ2-1, is DSGVTQTPKHLITATGQRVTLRCSPRSGDLSVYWYQQSLDQGLQFLIQYYNGEERAKGNILERFSAQQFPDLHSELNLSSLELGDSALYFCASSLNLAVTYNEQFFGPGTRLTVL.

The genes are TRBV6-1 and TRBJ1-6; D unresolved. CDR1 is MNHNS, CDR2 SASEGT, per germline. The V end was cut by 7 bases, the J end by 2 bases, with 3 bases between. The CDR3 is 12 residues long. CDR3 sequence reads: CASMAYNSPLHF. The CDR3 nucleotides read TGTGCCAGCATGGCCTATAATTCACCCCTCCACTTT.

The count of this clone is one. V is TRBV11-2 and J is TRBJ2-2; D possibly uses TRBD1 or TRBD2 (6 bases each). The V gene's germline CDR1 is SGHAT and CDR2 FQNNGV. This CDR3 is built from 16 residues. Deletions cut 0 bases from V and 4 bases from J, with 12 bases between. The CDR3 reads CASSLDYWGATGELFF. The CDR3 nucleotides are TGTGCCAGCAGCTTAGATTATTGGGGGGCCACCGGGGAGCTGTTTTTT.

This clone was observed a handful of times. The chain carries TRBV13 and TRBJ2-7; either TRBD1 or TRBD2 may fit D (5 bases each). The length of the CDR3 is 14 residues. Trimming cost V 6 bases and J 2 bases, with 14 bases left between them. Germline CDR1 and CDR2: PRHDT and FYEKMQ (reference sequence). CDR3 sequence: CASRARGSTYEQYF. For the CDR3, the DNA is TGTGCCAGCAGAGCGAGGGGCAGCACCTACGAGCAGTACTTC.

The V gene is TRBV14, the J gene TRBJ1-6, with no clear D. Trimming cost V 1 base and J 0 bases, with 7 bases left between them. Germline CDR1 is SGHDN and CDR2 is FVKESK. The CDR3 runs 16 residues. CDR3 in DNA: TGTGCCAGCAGCCAAGTTTTGACCTCCTATAATTCACCCCTCCACTTT. This codes for CASSQVLTSYNSPLHF.

This rearrangement joins TRBV6-5 to TRBJ2-2; D is perhaps TRBD2 (6 bases). Trimming pared 4 bases from V and 1 base from J, leaving 13 bases between. This CDR3 region has 16 residues. Germline V gene sequence: CDR1 MNHEY, CDR2 SVGAGI. The CDR3, as DNA: TGTGCCAGCAGTTTCCGGGGGAACCAGAACACCGGGGAGCTGTTTTTT. It translates to CASSFRGNQNTGELFF.

The chain is built from TRBV29-1 and TRBJ1-1; the D is unclear. V lost 2 bases to trimming and J lost 3 bases, with 7 bases between them. The CDR3 totals 12 residues. Germline CDR1 and CDR2: SQVTM and ANQGSEA. In DNA form, the CDR3 reads TGCAGCGTTGAAATGGGGTACACTGAAGCTTTCTTT. This translates into CSVEMGYTEAFF.

This clone was counted a single time. The chain recombines TRBV13 with TRBJ2-1; D is unresolved. This CDR3 has 14 amino acids. V was pared by 5 bases and J by 1 base, with 9 bases between. Germline-derived CDR1 and CDR2 are PRHDT and FYEKMQ (reference sequence). The CDR3 DNA sequence: TGTGCCAGCAGCCCCCCGCGGTCCTACAATGAGCAGTTCTTC. Residues: CASSPPRSYNEQFF. The variable domain in full, completed from reference TRBV13 and TRBJ2-1, reads AAGVIQSPRHLIKEKRETATLKCYPIPRHDTVYWYQQGPGQDPQFLISFYEKMQSDKGSIPDRFSAQQFSDYHSELNMSSLELGDSALYFCASSPPRSYNEQFFGPGTRLTVL.

J is TRBJ2-1 and V is TRBV5-4; possible D gene TRBD2, 6 bases. The CDR3 runs to 13 residues. Germline-derived CDR1 and CDR2 are SGHNT and YYREEE (reference sequence). Trimming left V 4 bases short and J 9 bases short, with 14 bases between. This CDR3 is CASSPPSAAEQFF. CDR3 coding DNA: TGTGCCAGCAGCCCCCCTAGCGCGGCTGAGCAGTTCTTC.

The chain couples TRBV5-1 to TRBJ2-1; D unclear. This CDR3 region has 15 residues. CDR1 and CDR2 (germline): SGHRS, YFSETQ. The V end was cut by 0 bases, the J end by 0 bases, with 7 bases between. Here the CDR3 DNA reads TGCGCCAGCAGCTTGGGGGGTAGCTCCTACAATGAGCAGTTCTTC. This encodes CASSLGGSSYNEQFF. Drawing the rest from reference TRBV5-1 and TRBJ2-1, the complete variable domain is KAGVTQTPRYLIKTRGQQVTLSCSPISGHRSVSWYQQTPGQGLQFLFEYFSETQRNKGNFPGRFSGRQFSNSRSEMNVSTLELGDSALYLCASSLGGSSYNEQFFGPGTRLTVL.

The chain links TRBV19 to TRBJ1-4; TRBD1 matches 9 bases. Trimming cost V 4 bases and J 8 bases; bases outside gene matches: 2. The V gene's germline CDR1 is LNHDA and CDR2 SQIVND (reference sequence). CDR3 length: 13 residues. Written as DNA, the CDR3 is TGTGCCAGTAGTACGGGACAGGGCGAAAAACTGTTTTTT. It is translated as CASSTGQGEKLFF.

The chain has TRBV7-2 and TRBJ2-7; 8 bases align to TRBD2. CDR3 size: 15 residues. After removal of 5 bases from V and 2 bases from J, the junction contained 8 bases not matched to a gene. Germline CDR1 is SGHTA and CDR2 is FQGNSA. The CDR3 spells CASSMGTSGAYEQYF. The CDR3 bases are TGTGCCAGCAGCATGGGAACTAGCGGAGCCTACGAGCAGTACTTC.

The chain is built from TRBV5-1 and TRBJ1-2; D may be TRBD1 (6 bases). CDR1 is SGHRS, CDR2 YFSETQ, per germline. The V gene lost 0 bases and the J gene lost 3 bases, with 12 bases spanning the gap. The CDR3 loop spans 15 amino acids. The CDR3 sequence is CASSLDRGLDYGYTF. CDR3 DNA sequence: TGCGCCAGCAGCTTGGACCGGGGGCTGGACTATGGCTACACCTTC.

The chain links TRBV5-5 to TRBJ1-1, with unresolved D. CDR1 is SGHKS, CDR2 YYEKEE, per germline (reference sequence). The length of the CDR3 is 13 residues. Deletions cut 1 base from V and 1 base from J, with 5 bases between. CDR3 nucleotides: TGTGCCAGCAGCTTGTTTCCGAACACTGAAGCTTTCTTT. Translation gives CASSLFPNTEAFF.

The V and J genes are TRBV25-1 and TRBJ2-2; TRBD2 is a possible D gene (5 bases). Trimming shortened V by 2 bases and J by 3 bases, and 10 bases separated the two germline ends. The CDR3 length is 15 residues. The germline V gene encodes CDR1 MGHDK and CDR2 SYGVNS. CDR3 sequence reads: CASSEEAGDTGELFF. The DNA of the CDR3 is TGTGCCAGCAGTGAAGAGGCCGGGGACACCGGGGAGCTGTTTTTT. The full variable domain, rest sourced from reference TRBV25-1 and TRBJ2-2, is EADIYQTPRYLVIGTGKKITLECSQTMGHDKMYWYQQDPGMELHLIHYSYGVNSTEKGDLSSESTVSRIRTEHFPLTLESARPSHTSQYLCASSEEAGDTGELFFGEGSRLTVL.

The rearrangement joins TRBV27 to TRBJ2-3; 10 bases agree with TRBD2. Germline CDR1 reads MNHEY; CDR2 reads SMNVEV (reference sequence). The CDR3 sequence is 14 residues long. The V gene end was trimmed by 9 bases and the J gene end by 6 bases; junction bases not matched to a gene: 9. The CDR3 sequence is CASRSGGAVDTQYF. For the CDR3, the DNA is TGTGCCAGTCGGAGCGGGGGGGCCGTCGATACGCAGTATTTT.

The rearrangement links TRBV28 to TRBJ1-2; D remains ambiguous. V was shortened by 3 bases and J by 2 bases, with 16 bases between the two germline ends. CDR3 size: 16 residues. Per germline, CDR1 MDHEN and CDR2 SYDVKM. CDR3 coding DNA: TGTGCCAGCAGTTTCTTAACCACCCCGATGAACTATGGCTACACCTTC. Translating it yields CASSFLTTPMNYGYTF.

The genes are TRBV6-5 and TRBJ2-7; the D gene is possibly TRBD2 (5 bases). The CDR3 is 15 amino acids. Germline CDR1 is MNHEY and CDR2 is SVGAGI. Trimming took 5 bases from V and 6 from J, leaving 20 bases between them. The CDR3 loop is CASSPDPSWRSEQYF. The CDR3 coding sequence is TGTGCCAGCAGTCCCGATCCTAGCTGGCGGAGCGAGCAGTACTTC.

The J gene is TRBJ2-3, the V gene TRBV6-5, with D perhaps assigned TRBD1 or TRBD2 (5 bases each). V was shortened by 0 bases and J by 2 bases, with 12 bases between the two germline ends. This CDR3 is built from 16 residues. CDR1 is MNHEY, CDR2 SVGAGI, per germline. The CDR3 nucleotides are TGTGCCAGCAGTTACTCCCCGGGACGGCTCACAGATACGCAGTATTTT. Translating gives CASSYSPGRLTDTQYF.

V usage is TRBV6-5 and J usage is TRBJ2-1, with 9 bases aligning to TRBD2. There are 13 residues in the CDR3. Germline loops: CDR1 MNHEY, CDR2 SVGAGI. Trimming took 7 bases from V and 8 from J; bases not matched to a gene: 6. CDR3 nucleotide sequence: TGTGCCAGCAAAGGGACTAGCTTCGATGAGCAGTTCTTC. Amino acid sequence: CASKGTSFDEQFF.

The CDR3 nucleotides are TGCGCCAGCAGCCCGGGACAGGGGTCCCACTACGAGCAGTACTTC. Its translation: CASSPGQGSHYEQYF. The chain has TRBV5-1 and TRBJ2-7; TRBD1 aligns across 10 bases. The CDR3 is made up of 15 amino acids. The germline CDR1 and CDR2 sequences are SGHRS and YFSETQ. V was clipped by 4 bases and J by 3 bases; unmatched bases: 7.

The rearrangement uses TRBV7-2 and TRBJ2-3; 11 nucleotides agree with TRBD1. The CDR3 covers 17 residues. The ends lost 6 bases at V and 5 bases at J; junction bases unmatched: 13. Germline V gene data show CDR1 as SGHTA and CDR2 as FQGNSA. As DNA, the CDR3 is TGTGCCAGCAGGGGAAGCCGGGACAGGGGGAGTCGAGATACGCAGTATTTT. It encodes CASRGSRDRGSRDTQYF.

This clone was recorded only once. The V gene is TRBV5-4, the J gene TRBJ2-1; D might be TRBD1 (6 bases). CDR3 length: 15 residues. Trimming removed 0 bases at V and 2 bases at J, with 9 bases between. The germline CDR1 and CDR2 sequences are SGHNT and YYREEE (reference sequence). CDR3 protein: CASSLDRVTYNEQFF. Written as DNA, the CDR3 is TGTGCCAGCAGCTTGGACAGGGTAACCTACAATGAGCAGTTCTTC.

The V and J genes are TRBV29-1 and TRBJ2-7; D tentatively fits TRBD1 or TRBD2 (5 bases each). The CDR3 spans 12 residues. Trimming stripped 7 bases from V and 0 bases from J, with 10 bases between. Germline V gene lookup returns CDR1 SQVTM and CDR2 ANQGSEA. CDR3 bases: TGCAGCGCCCGGGACGGCTCCTACGAGCAGTACGTC. Protein sequence: CSARDGSYEQYV.